The clone carrying this T cell receptor beta chain was seen only once. This sample is part of a study of memory CD4+ T cells and cytomegalovirus serostatus. Libraries were prepared by immunoSEQ multiplex PCR; TCRdb keeps only in-frame clonotypes and omits some of them. The sample lists fewer than 40,000 clones; 65% to 80% were seen once. The V and J ends lost 11 bases and 5 bases, in that order; junction bases with no gene match: 4. This CDR3 contains 12 residues. The germline V gene encodes CDR1 SEHNR and CDR2 FQNEAQ (reference sequence). Single viable CD3+CD4+CD8-CD45RO+ cells were sorted as the memory CD4+ T cells.

The rearrangement joins TRBV7-9 to TRBJ2-3; 10 bases align to TRBD1. Sequencing input: memory CD4+ T cells from blood. This TCR was sampled from an adult in good health and CMV-seropositive. CDR3 nucleotides: TGTGCCGGACAGGGGGGAGGAGATACGCAGTATTTT. This translates into CAGQGGGDTQYF.